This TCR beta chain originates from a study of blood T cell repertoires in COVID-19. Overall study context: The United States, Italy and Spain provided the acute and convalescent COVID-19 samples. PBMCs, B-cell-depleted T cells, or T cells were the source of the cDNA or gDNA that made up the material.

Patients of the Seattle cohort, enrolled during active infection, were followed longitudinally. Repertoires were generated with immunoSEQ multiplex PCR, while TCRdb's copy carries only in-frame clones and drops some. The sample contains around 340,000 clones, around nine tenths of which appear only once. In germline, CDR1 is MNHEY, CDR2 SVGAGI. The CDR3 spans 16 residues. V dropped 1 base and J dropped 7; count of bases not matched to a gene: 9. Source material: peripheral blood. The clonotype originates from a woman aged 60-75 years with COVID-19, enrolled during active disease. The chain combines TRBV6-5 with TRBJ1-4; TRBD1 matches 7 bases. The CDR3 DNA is TGTGCCAGCAGTTACTTTCCAAGGGGGCGGCGTGAAAAACTGTTTTTT. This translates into CASSYFPRGRREKLFF.